One sample yielded the 24 T cell receptor beta chains listed below, sequenced in a study of blood T cell repertoires in COVID-19. Measured with immunoSEQ multiplex PCR; TCRdb has only the in-frame clones, and not every one. The sample lists approximately 130,000 clones; roughly 71% were seen once. The sequencing sample was made of peripheral blood. The receptors stem from a man older than 75 with acute or convalescent COVID-19.

The chain is built from TRBV29-1 and TRBJ1-1, with D uncertain. Germline loops: CDR1 SQVTM, CDR2 ANQGSEA. The germline V and J ends were trimmed by 7 bases and 0 bases, with 3 bases remaining between them. The CDR3 has 10 amino acids. This chain's CDR3 is CSAVNTEAFF. CDR3 bases: TGCAGCGCCGTGAACACTGAAGCTTTCTTT.

This clone appeared a few times. The chain links TRBV6-1 to TRBJ1-1; weak D call: TRBD1 (5 bases). V was pared by 4 bases and J by 4 bases, with 19 bases between. The CDR3 sequence is 16 residues long. In germline, CDR1 is MNHNS, CDR2 SASEGT. DNA for the CDR3: TGTGCCAGCAGTGGGTTTCCCAGGGTAGTAAGCACTGAAGCTTTCTTT. This gives the protein CASSGFPRVVSTEAFF.

The J gene is TRBJ2-7, the V gene TRBV7-2; TRBD1 aligns across 9 bases. The CDR3 sequence is 16 residues long. J gave up 0 bases and V 5 bases, and 8 bases lay outside the gene matches. CDR1 and CDR2 from the germline V gene are SGHTA and FQGNSA. The CDR3 is CASSRTGARSSYEQYF. The CDR3 bases are TGTGCCAGCAGCCGGACAGGGGCGAGGAGCTCCTACGAGCAGTACTTC.

The chain couples TRBV6-5 to TRBJ1-2, with D possibly being TRBD1 (5 bases). CDR3 length: 13 amino acids. The germline V gene encodes CDR1 MNHEY and CDR2 SVGAGI. The V end lost 8 bases, the J end lost 8 bases, and 18 bases lay between the germline ends. CDR3 sequence (DNA): TGTGCCAGCTTCCCGGGAGGGGTTCTAGGCTACACCTTC. This translates into CASFPGGVLGYTF.

The rearrangement joins TRBV7-2 to TRBJ2-3; 9 positions agree with TRBD2. Germline V CDR1 and CDR2: SGHTA, FQGNSA. Losses at the gene ends were 5 bases for V and 3 bases for J; bases not matched to a gene: 6. The CDR3 length is 15 residues. DNA for the CDR3: TGTGCCAGCAGCCTCGACGGACTAGCGACAGATACGCAGTATTTT. Encoded protein: CASSLDGLATDTQYF. The variable domain in full, with the rest retrieved from reference TRBV7-2 and TRBJ2-3, is GAGVSQSPSNKVTEKGKDVELRCDPISGHTALYWYRQSLGQGLEFLIYFQGNSAPDKSGLPSDRFSAERTGGSVSTLTIQRTQQEDSAVYLCASSLDGLATDTQYFGPGTRLTVL.

The rearrangement joins TRBV19 to TRBJ1-6; 7 nucleotides line up with TRBD1. CDR3 length: 14 amino acids. Germline V gene sequence: CDR1 LNHDA, CDR2 SQIVND (reference sequence). Unmatched junction bases numbered 4, after V lost 4 bases and J lost 7 bases. The CDR3, as DNA: TGTGCCAGTAGTACGGGACAGACAAATTCACCCCTCCACTTT. This encodes CASSTGQTNSPLHF.

This clone was seen only a few times. The J gene is TRBJ1-5, the V gene TRBV19, with 7 bases matching TRBD1. Germline V gives CDR1 LNHDA, CDR2 SQIVND (reference sequence). V trimming: 5 bases; J trimming: 6 bases; junction bases outside the gene matches: 13. This CDR3 has 16 amino acids. The CDR3 nucleotides read TGTGCCAGTAGTTCTCCTCCGGACAGGTTCCTTCAGCCCCAGCATTTT. It yields the protein CASSSPPDRFLQPQHF.

The V call is TRBV21-1, the J call TRBJ2-7; the listed D gene, TRBD1, was not tested against the DNA. TRBV21-1 is an annotated pseudogene. The CDR3 totals 17 residues. Here the CDR3 DNA reads TGTGCCAGCAGCAGGCCCTCCGACAGGGGGCGCCCGGATGAGCAGTACTTC. Encoded protein: CASSRPSDRGRPDEQYF.

The chain joins TRBV5-1 to TRBJ2-1; D might be TRBD2 (6 bases). Germline CDR1 is SGHRS and CDR2 is YFSETQ. The CDR3 consists of 14 residues. V was clipped by 7 bases and J by 7 bases, with 18 bases between them. This chain's CDR3 is CASRLQLASNEQFF. In nucleotides, the CDR3 is TGCGCCAGCCGCCTACAGCTAGCGTCAAATGAGCAGTTCTTC.

Worth noting for this clone: The identical CDR3 is also encoded by other nucleotide sequences in the sample. CDR3 sequence reads: CASSPPPGQGAIKYF. The CDR3 DNA is TGTGCCAGCAGCCCCCCCCCGGGACAGGGGGCGATTAAGTACTTC. The chain joins TRBV9 to TRBJ2-7; 12 bases match TRBD1. CDR3 size: 15 residues. V lost 4 bases and J lost 11; bases outside the gene matches: 13. Germline CDR1 is SGDLS and CDR2 is YYNGEE.

The rearrangement joins TRBV5-4 to TRBJ2-3, with a weak D call TRBD2 (6 bases). V gave up 4 bases and J gave up 1 base, with 13 bases separating them. CDR3 length equals 15 residues. In germline, CDR1 is SGHNT, CDR2 YYREEE (reference sequence). The CDR3 sequence is CASSIKTRGTDTQYF. CDR3 sequence (DNA): TGTGCCAGCAGCATTAAGACTAGAGGCACAGATACGCAGTATTTT.

The rearrangement links TRBV11-2 to TRBJ2-7, with 9 bases fitting TRBD1. The germline gives CDR1 SGHAT, CDR2 FQNNGV. CDR3 length equals 15 residues. Trimming removed 5 bases from V and 3 bases from J; junction bases left unmatched: 8. The CDR3 sequence: CASSTQTGGNYEQYF. CDR3 nucleotides: TGTGCCAGCAGCACCCAGACAGGGGGAAACTACGAGCAGTACTTC.

This clone was picked up many times. This CDR3 is CASSSFAGQEAFF. CDR3 DNA: TGTGCCAGCAGTTCTTTCGCTGGGCAAGAGGCTTTCTTT. The V gene is TRBV28, the J gene TRBJ1-1; the D is unclear. V lost 4 bases, J lost 11 bases, and 17 bases lay in between. CDR1 is MDHEN, CDR2 SYDVKM, per germline. The CDR3 runs 13 residues.

The chain links TRBV15 to TRBJ1-6, with 10 bases that match TRBD1. From germline, CDR1 is LNHNV and CDR2 YYDKDF (reference sequence). Germline trimming cut 1 base from V and 6 bases from J; bases unmatched to any gene: 3. The CDR3 totals 16 residues. The CDR3 here is CATSRGQGAGNSPLHF. CDR3 in DNA: TGTGCCACCAGCAGAGGACAGGGGGCCGGTAATTCACCCCTCCACTTT.

The chain is built from TRBV18 and TRBJ1-1, with 9 bases fitting TRBD1. Trimming cost V 3 bases and J 4 bases; bases outside gene matches: 3. This CDR3 has 14 residues. Germline lookup yields CDR1 KGHSH and CDR2 LQKENI. In DNA form, the CDR3 reads TGTGCCAGCTCACCGGGGACAGGGATCACTGAAGCTTTCTTT. Translating it yields CASSPGTGITEAFF.

This clone was found a few times. The rearrangement links TRBV19 to TRBJ1-3; TRBD1 matches 7 bases. This CDR3 has 16 amino acids. Germline-derived CDR1 and CDR2 are LNHDA and SQIVND (reference sequence). After removal of 5 bases from V and 0 bases from J, the junction contained 7 bases not matched to a gene. The DNA for the CDR3 is TGTGCCAGTAGTCCTCGGGACAGTTCCTCTGGAAACACCATATATTTT. It codes for CASSPRDSSSGNTIYF.

The chain combines TRBV19 with TRBJ2-1, with D tentatively TRBD1 (5 bases). Germline loops: CDR1 LNHDA, CDR2 SQIVND (reference sequence). This CDR3 is built from 14 residues. V was clipped by 7 bases and J by 8 bases, with 18 bases between them. CDR3 sequence: CASNPRAQGHEQFF. The CDR3 nucleotides read TGTGCCAGTAATCCCCGGGCCCAGGGCCATGAGCAGTTCTTC.

The chain has TRBV3-1 (or the pseudogene TRBV3-2) and TRBJ1-2; tentatively, D is TRBD1 (6 bases). Trimming took off 5 bases at V and 7 bases at J, with 11 bases between the two ends. Germline loops: CDR1 LGHDT, CDR2 YNNKEL (reference sequence). There are 12 residues in the CDR3. In nucleotides, the CDR3 is TGTGCCAGCAGCTACGGGACATCTGGCTACACCTTC. This gives the protein CASSYGTSGYTF.

This clone was found once. The chain couples TRBV10-3 to TRBJ2-1; weak D call: TRBD1 (6 bases). Trimming took 10 bases from V and 3 from J, leaving 13 bases between them. CDR3 length equals 13 residues. Germline CDR1 ENHRY, CDR2 SYGVKD. The CDR3 bases are TGTGCCACCGGGGAAGGGGGCTACAATGAGCAGTTCTTC. Translating it yields CATGEGGYNEQFF.

The V gene is TRBV5-1, the J gene TRBJ2-7; 7 bases match TRBD1. The CDR3 length is 15 residues. V shed 1 base, J shed 1 base, and the junction held 5 bases outside the gene matches. Germline V gene lookup returns CDR1 SGHRS and CDR2 YFSETQ. This chain's CDR3 is CASSLLGGGSYEQYF. The CDR3 nucleotides are TGCGCCAGCAGCTTGTTAGGGGGCGGTTCCTACGAGCAGTACTTC.

The V and J genes are TRBV7-2 and TRBJ2-3; a possible D gene is TRBD2 (6 bases). The CDR3 contains 16 residues. Germline loops: CDR1 SGHTA, CDR2 FQGNSA. Trimming removed 2 bases at V and 2 bases at J, with 14 bases between. This CDR3 reads CASSLSLRGNTDTQYF. In DNA form, the CDR3 reads TGTGCCAGCAGCTTATCACTGCGGGGCAACACAGATACGCAGTATTTT.

The chain links TRBV27 to TRBJ2-3, with 9 bases lining up with TRBD1. The germline V gene has CDR1 MNHEY and CDR2 SMNVEV (reference sequence). The CDR3 spans 16 residues. V lost 5 bases and J lost 2; bases outside the gene matches: 8. CDR3 in DNA: TGTGCCAGCAGTACCAACAGGGGGCGCTTCACAGATACGCAGTATTTT. Translation gives CASSTNRGRFTDTQYF.

This clone showed up just a few times. The chain recombines TRBV29-1 with TRBJ2-7; 10 bases fit TRBD2. The CDR3 covers 13 residues. V shed 4 bases, J shed 2 bases, and the junction held 2 bases outside the gene matches. CDR1 SQVTM and CDR2 ANQGSEA come from the germline V gene. This chain's CDR3 is CSVVSGGAYEQYF. The CDR3 DNA follows: TGCAGCGTTGTCAGCGGGGGGGCCTACGAGCAGTACTTC.

This sequence joins TRBV11-3 and TRBJ2-3; unclear D gene. Trimming stripped 1 base from V and 0 bases from J, with 11 bases between. The CDR3 runs 16 residues. Germline V gene lookup returns CDR1 SGHNT and CDR2 YENEEA. The CDR3 DNA reads TGTGCCAGCAGCTTAGGGGTAGCCCCTAGCACAGATACGCAGTATTTT. Its translation: CASSLGVAPSTDTQYF.